Following are 18 T cell receptor beta chains from one sample sequenced in a study of T cell changes during pregnancy in multiple sclerosis (dated by TCRdb to between 2018 and 2020). The library was prepared using the immunoSEQ multiplex PCR assay. Imported from immuneACCESS, the table was reduced by TCRdb to in-frame sequences with V and J called. These copies leave out some clones; in studies compared against another copy, an unresolved V gene accounts for under half, and the cause of the remainder is not known. This sample is represented by 25,000 to 30,000 clones; roughly 91% of them were singletons. Around 0.39% of the sample belongs to the ten largest clones. The material was CD4+ T cells from peripheral blood mononuclear cells, obtained after pregnancy. The receptor set was obtained from a female donor with multiple sclerosis, enrolled in a pregnancy study.

The chain uses TRBV30 and TRBJ2-4; 10 bases are shared with TRBD1. Trimming removed 0 bases from V and 7 bases from J; junction bases left unmatched: 15. Germline lookup yields CDR1 GTSNPN and CDR2 SVGIG (reference sequence). This CDR3 is 18 amino acids long. The CDR3 sequence: CAWSVRGQGSLSRNIQYF. CDR3 bases: TGTGCCTGGAGTGTACGGGGACAGGGGAGCTTATCTAGGAACATTCAGTACTTC.

V gene TRBV7-9 combines with J gene TRBJ1-3; 7 bases agree with TRBD1. V was clipped by 3 bases and J by 0 bases; unmatched bases: 14. The CDR3 totals 19 residues. The germline gives CDR1 SEHNR, CDR2 FQNEAQ (reference sequence). For the CDR3, the DNA is TGTGCCAGCAGCTTGGGTGTACGGGGACAGAAACGCTCTGGAAACACCATATATTTT. Translated: CASSLGVRGQKRSGNTIYF.

The chain is built from TRBV4-3 and TRBJ2-7, with D perhaps matching TRBD2 (6 bases). CDR1 and CDR2 (germline): LGHNA, YSLEER. V was cut by 0 bases and J by 2 bases, with 8 bases left in between. There are 14 residues in the CDR3. The CDR3 sequence is CASSQERLAYEQYF. The CDR3 nucleotides read TGCGCCAGCAGCCAAGAGAGACTAGCCTACGAGCAGTACTTC.

The J gene is TRBJ2-7, the V gene TRBV19, with TRBD1 matching 8 bases. V shed 4 bases and J 1 base; nucleotides not matched to a gene: 9. The CDR3 spans 16 residues. CDR1 LNHDA and CDR2 SQIVND come from the germline V gene (reference sequence). Written as DNA, the CDR3 is TGTGCCAGTAGTAATTCCCCGGGACAGGCGTCCTACGAGCAGTACTTC. Translation: CASSNSPGQASYEQYF.

The chain is built from TRBV6-5 and TRBJ2-7; D not certain. CDR3 length: 14 amino acids. Germline assignment: CDR1 MNHEY and CDR2 SVGAGI. Trimming took 6 bases from V and 1 from J, leaving 13 bases between them. CDR3 sequence (DNA): TGTGCCAGCAGCCCGCGTGTGAAGTCCTACGAGCAGTACTTC. It codes for CASSPRVKSYEQYF.

J is TRBJ2-3 and V is TRBV18, with 11 bases lining up with TRBD2. Germline values: CDR1 KGHSH, CDR2 LQKENI. J lost 1 base, V lost 6 bases, and 3 bases had no gene match. The CDR3 totals 15 residues. CDR3 bases: TGTGCCAGCTCTCCGACTAGCGGGGGCACAGATACGCAGTATTTT. Its protein is CASSPTSGGTDTQYF.

The chain has TRBV2 and TRBJ1-1; the D is unclear. Germline-derived CDR1 and CDR2 are SNHLY and FYNNEI. This CDR3 contains 13 residues. V shed 2 bases and J shed 0 bases, with 4 bases lying between them. CDR3 coding DNA: TGTGCCAGCAGTGAACAGGTGAACACTGAAGCTTTCTTT. As protein: CASSEQVNTEAFF.

V is TRBV5-4 and J is TRBJ2-5; TRBD1 agrees at 9 bases. The V gene end was trimmed by 2 bases and the J gene end by 5 bases; junction bases not matched to a gene: 4. CDR3 size: 14 residues. Germline CDR1 reads SGHNT; CDR2 reads YYREEE (reference sequence). The CDR3 protein is CASSLQGAMETQYF. Here the CDR3 DNA reads TGTGCCAGCAGCTTACAGGGGGCAATGGAGACCCAGTACTTC.

The chain is built from TRBV19 and TRBJ2-3; D is unresolved. The CDR3 totals 18 residues. The germline CDR1 and CDR2 sequences are LNHDA and SQIVND (reference sequence). Trimming removed 6 bases from V and 0 bases from J, with 22 bases in between. This CDR3 reads CASSDIDAIFESTDTQYF. As DNA, the CDR3 is TGTGCCAGTAGCGACATAGACGCTATCTTCGAAAGCACAGATACGCAGTATTTT. The entire variable domain, with the rest obtained from reference TRBV19 and TRBJ2-3, is as follows: DGGITQSPKYLFRKEGQNVTLSCEQNLNHDAMYWYRQDPGQGLRLIYYSQIVNDFQKGDIAEGYSVSREKKESFPLTVTSAQKNPTAFYLCASSDIDAIFESTDTQYFGPGTRLTVL.

The chain carries TRBV5-4 and TRBJ1-2; D unresolved. The CDR3 loop spans 15 amino acids. The V end lost 3 bases, the J end lost 4 bases, and 16 bases lay between the germline ends. Germline loops: CDR1 SGHNT, CDR2 YYREEE (reference sequence). CDR3 sequence: CASSSDKRSLYGYTF. In DNA form, the CDR3 reads TGTGCCAGCAGCTCCGACAAGCGGAGCCTCTATGGCTACACCTTC. Drawing the rest from reference TRBV5-4 and TRBJ1-2, the complete variable domain is ETGVTQSPTHLIKTRGQQVTLRCSSQSGHNTVSWYQQALGQGPQFIFQYYREEENGRGNFPPRFSGLQFPNYSSELNVNALELDDSALYLCASSSDKRSLYGYTFGSGTRLTVV.

The CDR3 coding sequence is TGTGCCAGCAGCTTACCGGGACAGGGGGATGGAAACACCATATATTTT. This codes for CASSLPGQGDGNTIYF. J is TRBJ1-3 and V is TRBV7-6, with 11 bases fitting TRBD1. V lost 2 bases to trimming and J lost 3 bases; unmatched junction nucleotides: 3. The CDR3 is 16 amino acids. CDR1 is SGHVS and CDR2 is FNYEAQ in the germline V gene.

V and J are TRBV18 and TRBJ2-7, with no clear D. The CDR3 runs to 13 residues. V was shortened by 8 bases and J by 4 bases, with 15 bases between the two germline ends. Germline V gene data show CDR1 as KGHSH and CDR2 as LQKENI. CDR3 nucleotide sequence: TGTGCCAGCGCCAAAGATAATAGTTACGAGCAGTACTTC. Protein product: CASAKDNSYEQYF. Full variable domain (outside the CDR3, taken from reference TRBV18 and TRBJ2-7): NAGVMQNPRHLVRRRGQEARLRCSPMKGHSHVYWYRQLPEEGLKFMVYLQKENIIDESGMPKERFSAEFPKEGPSILRIQQVVRGDSAAYFCASAKDNSYEQYFGPGTRLTVT.

The chain joins TRBV9 to TRBJ1-1; possibly TRBD1 for D (5 bases). Between the trimmed V and J ends, which lost 2 bases and 5 bases, there was a span of 10 bases. From germline, CDR1 is SGDLS and CDR2 YYNGEE. The CDR3 is 13 amino acids. This CDR3 reads CASSVQGWTEAFF. The CDR3 DNA sequence: TGTGCCAGCAGCGTTCAGGGTTGGACTGAAGCTTTCTTT.

This CDR3 is CASSAGTSTDTQYF. CDR3 bases: TGTGCCAGCTCCGCCGGGACTAGCACAGATACGCAGTATTTT. This rearrangement joins TRBV18 to TRBJ2-3; D might be TRBD2 (6 bases). Germline V lookup: CDR1 KGHSH, CDR2 LQKENI. The V end lost 6 bases, the J end lost 0 bases, and 10 bases lay between the germline ends. The CDR3 is 14 residues long.

This clone was counted once. The chain uses TRBV30 and TRBJ1-2, with 10 bases aligning to TRBD1. The CDR3 runs to 14 residues. With 4 bases clipped from V and 4 bases from J, the junction kept 6 bases outside the gene matches. Germline-derived CDR1 and CDR2 are GTSNPN and SVGIG (reference sequence). The CDR3 loop is CAWNPTGGGYGYTF. CDR3 coding DNA: TGTGCCTGGAACCCGACAGGGGGCGGCTATGGCTACACCTTC. Based on the CDR3 plus reference TRBV30 and TRBJ1-2, the full variable domain is SQTIHQWPATLVQPVGSPLSLECTVEGTSNPNLYWYRQAAGRGLQLLFYSVGIGQISSEVPQNLSASRPQDRQFILSSKKLLLSDSGFYLCAWNPTGGGYGYTFGSGTRLTVV.

As DNA, the CDR3 is TGTGCCAGTAGTATCTCCCCGAGCACAGATACGCAGTATTTT. Translation: CASSISPSTDTQYF. This chain joins TRBV19 and TRBJ2-3; D gene uncertain. In germline, CDR1 is LNHDA, CDR2 SQIVND (reference sequence). V shed 3 bases and J shed 0 bases, with 7 bases lying between them. This CDR3 comprises 14 residues.

This chain joins TRBV10-2 and TRBJ1-2, with a possible D match to TRBD1 (5 bases). Between the trimmed V and J ends, which lost 5 bases and 4 bases, there was a span of 8 bases. Germline lookup yields CDR1 WSHSY and CDR2 SAAADI. The CDR3 has 12 residues. The CDR3 nucleotides read TGCGCCAGCAGTTTTGACAGCTATGGCTACACCTTC. Residues: CASSFDSYGYTF.

This clone was detected once. The chain carries TRBV30 and TRBJ1-5; TRBD1 agrees at 7 bases. After removal of 3 bases from V and 6 bases from J, the junction contained 5 bases not matched to a gene. The CDR3 extends over 13 amino acids. Germline V gene lookup returns CDR1 GTSNPN and CDR2 SVGIG (reference sequence). CDR3 nucleotides: TGTGCCTGGAGGAGACAGGGAGGTCAGCCCCAGCATTTT. Translating it yields CAWRRQGGQPQHF.